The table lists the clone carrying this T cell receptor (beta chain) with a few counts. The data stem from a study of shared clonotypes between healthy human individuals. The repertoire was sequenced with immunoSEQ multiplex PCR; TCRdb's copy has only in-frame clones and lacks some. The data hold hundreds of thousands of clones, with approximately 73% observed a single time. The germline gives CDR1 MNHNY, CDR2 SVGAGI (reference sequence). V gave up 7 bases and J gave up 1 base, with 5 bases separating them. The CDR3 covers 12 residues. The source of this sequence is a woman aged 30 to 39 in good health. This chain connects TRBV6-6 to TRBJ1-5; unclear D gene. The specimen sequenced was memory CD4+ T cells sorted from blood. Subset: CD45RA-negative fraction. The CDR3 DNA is TGTGCCAGCACCGGGAGCAATCAGCCCCAGCATTTT. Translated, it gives CASTGSNQPQHF.